This T cell receptor beta chain was sequenced during a study of beta chain features in type 1 diabetes. Expressed TCRB transcripts were sequenced after all isolated RNA was converted to cDNA. Samples of naive, central memory and regulatory T cells yielded a mean of about 3.8 million reads. Profiling relied on immunoSEQ multiplex PCR, and the TCRdb table lists in-frame clones only, not all of them. The table records around 300,000 clones, around 7.3% of them present only once. CDR1 is SGDLS, CDR2 YYNGEE, per germline. The junction had 13 bases not matched to a gene; V was cut back by 3 bases and J by 1 base. The CDR3 is 18 residues long.

Sequenced material: central memory CD4+ T cells from blood. The receptor's source is a woman younger than 30 in good health. The rearrangement joins TRBV9 to TRBJ2-5, with 9 bases matching TRBD1. The DNA for the CDR3 is TGTGCCAGCAGCGCCACGATCTTGACAGGGGGAATCCAAGAGACCCAGTACTTC. It specifies CASSATILTGGIQETQYF.